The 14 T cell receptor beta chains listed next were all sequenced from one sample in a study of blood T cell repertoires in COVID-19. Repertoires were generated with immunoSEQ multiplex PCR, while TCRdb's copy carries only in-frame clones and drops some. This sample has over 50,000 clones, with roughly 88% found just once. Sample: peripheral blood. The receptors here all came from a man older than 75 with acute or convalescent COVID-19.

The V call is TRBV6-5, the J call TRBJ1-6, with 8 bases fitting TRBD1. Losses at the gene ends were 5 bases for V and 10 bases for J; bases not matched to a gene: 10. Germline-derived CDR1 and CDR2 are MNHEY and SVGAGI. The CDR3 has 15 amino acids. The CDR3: CASSPRTGTTSPLHF. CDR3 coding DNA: TGTGCCAGCAGTCCCCGGACAGGGACCACCTCACCCCTCCACTTT.

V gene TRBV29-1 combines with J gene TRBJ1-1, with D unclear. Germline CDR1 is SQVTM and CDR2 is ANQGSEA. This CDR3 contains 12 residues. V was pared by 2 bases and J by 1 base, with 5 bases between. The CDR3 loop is CSVEFWNTEAFF. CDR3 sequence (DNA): TGCAGCGTTGAATTCTGGAACACTGAAGCTTTCTTT.

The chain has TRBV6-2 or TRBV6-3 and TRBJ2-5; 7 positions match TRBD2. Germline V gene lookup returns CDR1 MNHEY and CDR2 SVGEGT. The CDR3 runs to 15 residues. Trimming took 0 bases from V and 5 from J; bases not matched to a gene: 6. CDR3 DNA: TGTGCCAGCAGTTACTCGGGACTACCTGGGGAGACCCAGTACTTC. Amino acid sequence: CASSYSGLPGETQYF.

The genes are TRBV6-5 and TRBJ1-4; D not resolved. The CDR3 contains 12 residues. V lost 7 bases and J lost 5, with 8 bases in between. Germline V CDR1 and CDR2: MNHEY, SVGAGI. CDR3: CASNHRNEKLFF. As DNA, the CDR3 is TGTGCCAGCAATCACCGGAATGAAAAACTGTTTTTT.

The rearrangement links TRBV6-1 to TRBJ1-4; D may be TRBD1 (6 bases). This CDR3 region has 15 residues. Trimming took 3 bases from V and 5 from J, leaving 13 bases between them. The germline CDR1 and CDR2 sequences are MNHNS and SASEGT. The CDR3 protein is CASSEMGHGNEKLFF. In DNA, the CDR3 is TGTGCCAGCAGTGAGATGGGACACGGGAATGAAAAACTGTTTTTT.

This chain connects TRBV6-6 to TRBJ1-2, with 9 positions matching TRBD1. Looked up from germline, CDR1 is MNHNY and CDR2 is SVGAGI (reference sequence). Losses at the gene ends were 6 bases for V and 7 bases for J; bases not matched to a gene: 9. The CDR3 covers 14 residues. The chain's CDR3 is CASRPGQGYPGYTF. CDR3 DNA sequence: TGTGCCAGCAGACCCGGACAGGGGTATCCTGGCTACACCTTC.

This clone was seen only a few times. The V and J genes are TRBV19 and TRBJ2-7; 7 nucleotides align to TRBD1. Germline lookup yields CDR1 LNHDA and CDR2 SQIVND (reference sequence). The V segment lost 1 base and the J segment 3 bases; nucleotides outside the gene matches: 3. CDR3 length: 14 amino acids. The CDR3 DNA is TGTGCCAGTAGTATAGGGACAGGCCACTACGAGCAGTACTTC. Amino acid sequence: CASSIGTGHYEQYF.

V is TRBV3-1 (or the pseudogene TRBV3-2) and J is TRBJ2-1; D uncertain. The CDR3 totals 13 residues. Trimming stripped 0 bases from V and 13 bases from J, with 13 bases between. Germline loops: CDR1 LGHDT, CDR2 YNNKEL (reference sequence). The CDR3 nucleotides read TGTGCCAGCAGCCAAGATGTGGCTACAGTACAGTTCTTC. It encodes CASSQDVATVQFF.

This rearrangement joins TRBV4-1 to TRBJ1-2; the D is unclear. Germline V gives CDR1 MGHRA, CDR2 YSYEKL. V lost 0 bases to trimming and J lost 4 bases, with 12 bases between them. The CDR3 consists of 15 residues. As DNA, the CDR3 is TGCGCCAGCAGCCAAGAAAGGGAGGTCCGCTATGGCTACACCTTC. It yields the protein CASSQEREVRYGYTF.

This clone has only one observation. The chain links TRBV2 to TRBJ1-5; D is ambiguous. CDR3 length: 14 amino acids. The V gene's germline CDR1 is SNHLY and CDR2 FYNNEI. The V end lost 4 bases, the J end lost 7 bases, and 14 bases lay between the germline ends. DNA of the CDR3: TGTGCCAGCAGTGGAGGAGTGCGTCTACAGCCCCAGCATTTT. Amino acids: CASSGGVRLQPQHF.

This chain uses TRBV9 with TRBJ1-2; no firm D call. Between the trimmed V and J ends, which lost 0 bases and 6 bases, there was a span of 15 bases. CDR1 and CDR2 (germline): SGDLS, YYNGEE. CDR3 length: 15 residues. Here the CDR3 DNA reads TGTGCCAGCAGCGTAGCTTCGCGGGGTAGAGATGGCTACACCTTC. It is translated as CASSVASRGRDGYTF.

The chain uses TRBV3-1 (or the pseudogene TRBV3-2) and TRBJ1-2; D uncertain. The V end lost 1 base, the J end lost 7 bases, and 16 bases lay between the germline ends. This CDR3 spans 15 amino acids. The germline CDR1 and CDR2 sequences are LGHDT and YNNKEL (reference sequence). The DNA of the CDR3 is TGTGCCAGCAGCCAAGGAGGCCAGAGTACGGGTGGCTACACCTTC. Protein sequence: CASSQGGQSTGGYTF.

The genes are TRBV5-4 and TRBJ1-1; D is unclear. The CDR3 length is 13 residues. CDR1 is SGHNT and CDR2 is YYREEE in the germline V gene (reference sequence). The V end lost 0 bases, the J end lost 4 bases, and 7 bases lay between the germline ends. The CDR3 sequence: CASSLDYFTEAFF. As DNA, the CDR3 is TGTGCCAGCAGCTTGGACTATTTCACTGAAGCTTTCTTT.

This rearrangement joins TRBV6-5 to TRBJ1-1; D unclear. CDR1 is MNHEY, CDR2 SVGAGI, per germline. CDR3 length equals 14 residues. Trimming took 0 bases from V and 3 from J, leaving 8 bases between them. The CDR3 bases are TGTGCCAGCAGTTACTCGATCCGGGACACTGAAGCTTTCTTT. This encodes CASSYSIRDTEAFF.